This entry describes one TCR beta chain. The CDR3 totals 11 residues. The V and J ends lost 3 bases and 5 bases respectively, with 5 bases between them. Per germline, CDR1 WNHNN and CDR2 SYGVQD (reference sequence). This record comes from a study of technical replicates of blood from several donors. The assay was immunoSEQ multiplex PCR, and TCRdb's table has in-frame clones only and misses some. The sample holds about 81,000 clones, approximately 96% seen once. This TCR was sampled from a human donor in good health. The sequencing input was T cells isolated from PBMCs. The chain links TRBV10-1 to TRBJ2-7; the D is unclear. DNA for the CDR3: TGCGCCAGCAGTGATCTACACGAGCAGTACTTC. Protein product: CASSDLHEQYF.